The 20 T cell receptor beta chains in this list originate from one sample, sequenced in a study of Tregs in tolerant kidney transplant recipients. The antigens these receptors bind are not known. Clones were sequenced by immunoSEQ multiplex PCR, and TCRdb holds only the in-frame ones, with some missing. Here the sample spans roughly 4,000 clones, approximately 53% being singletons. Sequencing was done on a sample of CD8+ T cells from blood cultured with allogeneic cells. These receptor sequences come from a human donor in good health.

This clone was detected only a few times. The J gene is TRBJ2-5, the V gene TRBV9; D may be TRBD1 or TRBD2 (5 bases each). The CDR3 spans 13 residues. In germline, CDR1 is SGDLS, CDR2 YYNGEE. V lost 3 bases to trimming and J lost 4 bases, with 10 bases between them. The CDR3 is CASSAGTPETQYF. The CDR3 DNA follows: TGTGCCAGCAGCGCCGGGACCCCAGAGACCCAGTACTTC.

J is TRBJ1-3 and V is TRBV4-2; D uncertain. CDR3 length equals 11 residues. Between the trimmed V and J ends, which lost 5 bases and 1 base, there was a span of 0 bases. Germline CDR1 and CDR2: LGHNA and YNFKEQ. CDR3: CASSSGNTIYF. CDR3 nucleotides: TGTGCCAGCAGCTCTGGAAACACCATATATTTT.

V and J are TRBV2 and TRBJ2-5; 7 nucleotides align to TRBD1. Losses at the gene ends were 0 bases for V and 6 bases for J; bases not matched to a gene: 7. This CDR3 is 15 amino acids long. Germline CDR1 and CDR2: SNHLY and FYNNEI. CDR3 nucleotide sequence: TGTGCCAGCAGTGAAGCGAGAAGGGGGCTTAAGACCCAGTACTTC. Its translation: CASSEARRGLKTQYF.

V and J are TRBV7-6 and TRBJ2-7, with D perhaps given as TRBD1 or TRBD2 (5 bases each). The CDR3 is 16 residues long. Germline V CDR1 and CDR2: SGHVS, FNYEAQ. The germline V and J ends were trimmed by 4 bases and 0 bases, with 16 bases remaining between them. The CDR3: CASSSPRGQISYEQYF. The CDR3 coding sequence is TGTGCCAGCAGCTCCCCGAGGGGCCAGATCTCCTACGAGCAGTACTTC.

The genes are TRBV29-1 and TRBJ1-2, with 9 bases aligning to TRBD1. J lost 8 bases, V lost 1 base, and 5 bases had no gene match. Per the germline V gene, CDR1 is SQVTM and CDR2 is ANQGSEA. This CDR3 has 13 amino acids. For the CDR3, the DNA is TGCAGCGTTGAAGCGGGACAGGGCGGCGGCTACACCTTC. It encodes CSVEAGQGGGYTF.

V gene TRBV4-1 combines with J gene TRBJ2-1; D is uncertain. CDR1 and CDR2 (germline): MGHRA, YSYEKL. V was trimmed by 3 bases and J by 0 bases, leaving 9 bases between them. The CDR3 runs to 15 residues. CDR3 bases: TGCGCCAGCAGCCATCAGTGGAGCTCCTACAATGAGCAGTTCTTC. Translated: CASSHQWSSYNEQFF.

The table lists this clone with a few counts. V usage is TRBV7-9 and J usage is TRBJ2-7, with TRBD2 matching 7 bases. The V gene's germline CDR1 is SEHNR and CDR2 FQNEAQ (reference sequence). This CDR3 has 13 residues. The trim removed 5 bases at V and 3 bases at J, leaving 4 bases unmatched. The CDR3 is CASSGGLYYEQYF. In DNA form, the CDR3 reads TGTGCCAGCAGCGGGGGACTATACTACGAGCAGTACTTC.

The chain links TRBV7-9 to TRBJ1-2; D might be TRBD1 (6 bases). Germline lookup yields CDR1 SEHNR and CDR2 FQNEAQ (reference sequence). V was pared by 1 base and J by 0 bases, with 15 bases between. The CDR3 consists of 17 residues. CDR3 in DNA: TGTGCCAGCAGCTTAGAGAACAGGGTGTACACTAACTATGGCTACACCTTC. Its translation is CASSLENRVYTNYGYTF.

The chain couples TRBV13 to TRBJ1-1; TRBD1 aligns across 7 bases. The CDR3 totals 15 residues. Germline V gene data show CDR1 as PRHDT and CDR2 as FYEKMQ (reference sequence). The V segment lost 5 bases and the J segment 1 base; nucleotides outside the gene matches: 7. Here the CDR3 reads CASSPRTGPNTEAFF. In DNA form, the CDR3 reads TGTGCCAGCAGCCCTAGGACAGGTCCGAACACTGAAGCTTTCTTT.

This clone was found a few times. CDR3: CASSSGQGVPNTEAFF. Written as DNA, the CDR3 is TGTGCCAGCAGCTCGGGACAGGGGGTACCTAACACTGAAGCTTTCTTT. The rearrangement uses TRBV9 and TRBJ1-1; TRBD1 matches 11 bases. The germline gives CDR1 SGDLS, CDR2 YYNGEE. Germline trimming cut 4 bases from V and 2 bases from J; bases unmatched to any gene: 7. The CDR3 contains 16 residues.

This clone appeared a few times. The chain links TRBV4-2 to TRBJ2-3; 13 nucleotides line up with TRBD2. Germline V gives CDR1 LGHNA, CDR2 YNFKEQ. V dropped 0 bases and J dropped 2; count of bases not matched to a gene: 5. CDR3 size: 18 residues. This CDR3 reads CASSQDAGTSGTTDTQYF. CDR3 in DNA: TGTGCCAGCAGCCAAGATGCCGGGACTAGCGGGACCACAGATACGCAGTATTTT.

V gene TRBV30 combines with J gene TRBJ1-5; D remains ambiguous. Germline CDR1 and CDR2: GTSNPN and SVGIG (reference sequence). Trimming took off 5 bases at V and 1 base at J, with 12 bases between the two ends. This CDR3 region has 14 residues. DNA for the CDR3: TGTGCCTGGGCCTCGGACCTCAGCAATCAGCCCCAGCATTTT. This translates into CAWASDLSNQPQHF.

The CDR3: CASSLGQPLSGNTIYF. CDR3 nucleotide sequence: TGTGCCAGCAGTTTGGGACAGCCACTATCTGGAAACACCATATATTTT. The rearrangement joins TRBV27 to TRBJ1-3; TRBD1 matches 7 bases. Per the germline V gene, CDR1 is MNHEY and CDR2 is SMNVEV (reference sequence). After removal of 3 bases from V and 1 base from J, the junction contained 6 bases not matched to a gene. The CDR3 is 16 residues long.

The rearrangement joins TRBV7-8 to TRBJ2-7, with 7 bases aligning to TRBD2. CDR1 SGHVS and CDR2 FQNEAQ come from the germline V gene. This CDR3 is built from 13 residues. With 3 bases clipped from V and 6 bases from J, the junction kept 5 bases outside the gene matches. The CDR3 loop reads CASSLGLAVEQYF. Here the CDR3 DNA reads TGTGCCAGCAGCTTGGGGCTAGCGGTCGAGCAGTACTTC.

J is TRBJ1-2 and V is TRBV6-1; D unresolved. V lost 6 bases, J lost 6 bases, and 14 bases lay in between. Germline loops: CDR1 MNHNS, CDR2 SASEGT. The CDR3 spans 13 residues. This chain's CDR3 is CASRTENGDGYTF. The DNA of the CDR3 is TGTGCCAGCAGGACTGAGAATGGGGATGGCTACACCTTC.

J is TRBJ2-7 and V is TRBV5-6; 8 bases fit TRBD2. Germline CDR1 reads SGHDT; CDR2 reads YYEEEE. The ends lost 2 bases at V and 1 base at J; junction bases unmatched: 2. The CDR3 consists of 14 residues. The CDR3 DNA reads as TGTGCCAGCAGCTTCGGGACTAGTTCCTACGAGCAGTACTTC. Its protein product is CASSFGTSSYEQYF.

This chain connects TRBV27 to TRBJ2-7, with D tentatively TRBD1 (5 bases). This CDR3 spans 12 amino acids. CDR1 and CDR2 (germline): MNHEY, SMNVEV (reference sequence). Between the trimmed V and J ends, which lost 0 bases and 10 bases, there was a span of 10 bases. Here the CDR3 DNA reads TGTGCCAGCAGTTTATCCAGACAGCCACAGTACTTC. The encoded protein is CASSLSRQPQYF.

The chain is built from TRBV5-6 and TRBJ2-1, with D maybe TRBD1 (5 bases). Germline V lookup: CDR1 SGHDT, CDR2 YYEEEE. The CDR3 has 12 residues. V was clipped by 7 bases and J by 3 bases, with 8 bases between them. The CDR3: CASGDSYNEQFF. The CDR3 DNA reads TGTGCCAGCGGAGACAGCTACAATGAGCAGTTCTTC.

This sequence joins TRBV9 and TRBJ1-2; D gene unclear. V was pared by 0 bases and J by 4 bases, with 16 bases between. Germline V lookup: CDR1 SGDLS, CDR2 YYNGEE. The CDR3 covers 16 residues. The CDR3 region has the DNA TGTGCCAGCAGCGTAGCTGTACGGATGGGCCGCTATGGCTACACCTTC. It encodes CASSVAVRMGRYGYTF.

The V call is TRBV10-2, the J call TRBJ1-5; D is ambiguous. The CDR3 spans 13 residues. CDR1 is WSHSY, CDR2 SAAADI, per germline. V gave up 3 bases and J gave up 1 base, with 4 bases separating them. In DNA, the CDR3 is TGCGCCAGCAGTGAAGGCAGCAATCAGCCCCAGCATTTT. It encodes CASSEGSNQPQHF.